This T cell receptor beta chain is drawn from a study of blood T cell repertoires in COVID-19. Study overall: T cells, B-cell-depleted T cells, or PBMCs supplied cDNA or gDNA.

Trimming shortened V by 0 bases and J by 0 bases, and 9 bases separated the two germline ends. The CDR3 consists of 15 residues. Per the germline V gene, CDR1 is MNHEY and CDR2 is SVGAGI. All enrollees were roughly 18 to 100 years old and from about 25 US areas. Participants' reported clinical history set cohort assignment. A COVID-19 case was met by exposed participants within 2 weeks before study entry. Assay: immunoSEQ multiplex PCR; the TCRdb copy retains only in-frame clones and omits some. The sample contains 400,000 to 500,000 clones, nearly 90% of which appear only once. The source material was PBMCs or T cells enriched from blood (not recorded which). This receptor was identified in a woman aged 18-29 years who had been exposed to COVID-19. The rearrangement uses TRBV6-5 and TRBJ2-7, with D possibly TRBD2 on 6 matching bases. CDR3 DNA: TGTGCCAGCAGTTACTCGGGAGGACTCTCCTACGAGCAGTACTTC. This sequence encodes CASSYSGGLSYEQYF.